This T cell receptor (beta chain) came from a study of blood T cell repertoires in COVID-19 (TCRdb year 2020). Looking at the study overall: Samples from collaborators originated in the United States, Italy and Spain and spanned both the acute and convalescent phases of COVID-19. The prospective study material was composed of cDNA or gDNA derived from T cells, B-cell-depleted T cells, or PBMCs. The dataset comprised deeply sampled blood TCRbeta repertoires from subjects exposed to, actively infected with, or recovered from COVID-19. The repertoires were released in a freely available public database meant as a resource for research on the immune response to SARS-CoV-2. Samples came from the ongoing ImmuneRACE study (first 160 participants) plus 1,254 subjects from 6 global collaborators. The sample metadata nearly always contained a de-identified subject ID, COVID-19 status, age in years and sex. Where HLA class I and class II types were available, the types were taken from metadata supplied by the sample provider, not from assay-based typing.

From the germline V gene, CDR1 is MNHEY and CDR2 is SVGAGI. The cysteine opens and the phenylalanine closes a CDR3 of 14 amino acids. Only the CDR3 portion is preserved as DNA: 42 bases, with reading frame beginning at the first base. The trim is 2 bases for V and 4 bases for J, with a gap of 11 bases between the germline ends. Each collaborating institution followed its own protocols to collect whole blood in K2EDTA tubes. For TCRbeta analysis, collaborators shipped samples as frozen whole blood, isolated PBMCs, or DNA extracted from either of those sample types. To note about this clone: Its recognized antigen is unknown. Base qualities are not provided; no much larger clone lies one nucleotide away. Other DNA sequences in the same sample also yield this CDR3.

Study-level results and caveats: How much clinical and demographic metadata was included differed by source and by participant, and the metadata was provided uncurated.

TCRbeta CDR3 regions were amplified from genomic DNA by means of the immunoSEQ Assay, a bias-controlled multiplex PCR. For the original study's pipeline: The number of nucleated cells in each sample was estimated from the amplification of reference gene primers within the assay. Sequence reads were collapsed and filtered to measure the absolute abundance of every unique TCRbeta CDR3 rearrangement. Productive Simpson clonality was computed per sample as the square root of Simpson's diversity index over productive rearrangements. TCRdb took this table from immuneACCESS and kept in-frame rearrangements with V and J called. Such tables lack part of the clones; where checked against another copy, unresolved V genes explain under half of the gap, and the rest is unexplained. V and J calls and clone size come straight from that table; D and trimming were deduced from the DNA. The sample includes a few hundred thousand clones, with around 89% observed a single time. 4% of the sample is in the top ten clones.

The TCR was taken from a woman in her 50s with active or convalescent COVID-19. The sequenced sample consisted of peripheral blood. The rearrangement combines TRBV6-5 with TRBJ1-1; the D gene is perhaps TRBD1, from 5 matching bases. The CDR3 is CASSYRGGGTEAFF. The nucleotide sequence is TGTGCCAGCAGTTACCGGGGCGGGGGCACTGAAGCTTTCTTT.